This TCR beta chain was retrieved from a study of cytomegalovirus exposure and HLA in healthy donors. About the research overall: HLA-typed donors were the source of around 87 million unique TCRs, which an early data release held.

Study outcomes and limitations: Differences between HLA loci emerged in a later analysis of TCR association rates, with DRB1 most and HLA-C fewest. Usually a TCR sequence was rare, but some public TCRs were found in many donors.

Worth noting for this clone: Its target is not known.

At collection, donors were nominally healthy, but unrecorded immune exposures were probable. The V and J ends lost 5 bases and 2 bases respectively, with 16 bases between them. CDR3 length equals 15 residues. Germline CDR1 is SGHAT and CDR2 is FQNNGV. The PCR was carried out with 60 Vbeta primers and 13 Jbeta primers. Profiling relied on immunoSEQ multiplex PCR, and the TCRdb table lists in-frame clones only, not all of them. The profile covers some 180,000 clones, with 80% appearing a single time and about 1.3% taken by the ten largest. Sequenced sample: PBMCs. The TCR was taken from a girl aged 5 to 17 in good health and CMV-seropositive. This rearrangement joins TRBV11-2 to TRBJ2-7, with a weak D call TRBD1 (6 bases). The CDR3 loop reads CASSLTVGAPYEQYF. The CDR3 DNA reads as TGTGCCAGCAGCCTCACGGTGGGGGCCCCCTACGAGCAGTACTTC.